The entry below gives a single T cell receptor (beta chain) sequence along with its context. The source of the sample is a study of blood T cell repertoires in COVID-19. The CDR3 runs to 16 residues. Germline CDR1 SEHNR, CDR2 FQNEAQ (reference sequence). V lost 4 bases to trimming and J lost 4 bases; unmatched junction nucleotides: 7. The method was immunoSEQ multiplex PCR; TCRdb's version includes in-frame clones alone and lacks a portion of them. In the table there are 350,000 to 500,000 clones, around nine tenths of which are singletons. The V and J genes are TRBV7-9 and TRBJ2-1; 10 bases align to TRBD2. The sequenced sample consisted of peripheral blood. The origin of this receptor is a man between 18 and 35 years old with COVID-19, enrolled during active disease. CDR3 DNA sequence: TGTGCCAGCAGCTCCCCTGCTAGCGGGAGTTACAATGAGCAGTTCTTC. Encoded protein: CASSSPASGSYNEQFF.